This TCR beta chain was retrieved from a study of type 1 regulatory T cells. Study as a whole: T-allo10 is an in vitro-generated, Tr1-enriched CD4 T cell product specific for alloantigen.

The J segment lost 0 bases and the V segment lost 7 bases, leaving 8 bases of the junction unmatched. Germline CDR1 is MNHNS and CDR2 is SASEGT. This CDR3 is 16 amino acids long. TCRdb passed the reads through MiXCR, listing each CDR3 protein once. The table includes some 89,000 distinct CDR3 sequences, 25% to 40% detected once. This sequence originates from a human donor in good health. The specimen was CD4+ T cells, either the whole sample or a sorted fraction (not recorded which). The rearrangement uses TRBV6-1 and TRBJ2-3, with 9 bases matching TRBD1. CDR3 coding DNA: TGTGCCAGCACCGGAGGAGACAGGGGGAGCACAGATACGCAGTATTTT. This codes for CASTGGDRGSTDTQYF.